This TCR beta chain came from a study of blood T cell repertoires in COVID-19. Study-wide background: Samples came from the United States, Italy and Spain, spanning acute and convalescent COVID-19. T cells, B-cell-depleted T cells, or PBMCs supplied cDNA or gDNA.

Per the original data handling: Amplifying reference gene primers gave estimates of nucleated cell counts. TCRdb's table, derived via immunoSEQ multiplex PCR, lists solely in-frame clones and lacks some. D and trimming were read from the DNA, whereas the V and J calls and clone size are those reported in that table. The data hold 250,000 to 350,000 clones, with around 82% observed a single time. Looked up from germline, CDR1 is SQVTM and CDR2 is ANQGSEA. There are 12 residues in the CDR3. One Seattle source followed patients from active infection through their disease course. As concerns this clone: One end of the junction varies from germline; a read error may be responsible.

The TCR was taken from a human donor with COVID-19, enrolled during active disease. The donor label of this sample is uncertain. The rearrangement uses TRBV29-1 and TRBJ1-2, with a tentative D call TRBD1 (5 bases). Sequenced input: peripheral blood. CDR3 region: CSVEEVRTAGQF. In nucleotides, the CDR3 is TGCAGCGTTGAAGAAGTTAGGACCGCGGGGCAATTC.